Below are 25 T cell receptor beta chains sequenced from a single sample in a study of response to subunit inactivated influenza vaccine. TCRdb ran MiXCR on the RT-PCR reads and lists one entry per CDR3 protein. The sample comprises about 700,000 distinct CDR3 sequences, more than 11% of which are singletons, and less than 9% rests with the top ten. Sequencing was performed on PBMCs from blood, taken around two weeks before vaccination. Receptors originate from a man aged 45 to 65 who received an inactivated influenza vaccine.

The rearrangement joins TRBV7-9 to TRBJ2-4; D may be TRBD2 (7 bases). Per the germline V gene, CDR1 is SEHNR and CDR2 is FQNEAQ (reference sequence). Trimming removed 4 bases from V and 5 bases from J, with 12 bases in between. CDR3 length equals 14 residues. The CDR3 sequence: CASSWGLAENIQYF. Here the CDR3 DNA reads TGTGCCAGCAGCTGGGGGCTAGCGGAAAACATTCAGTACTTC.

This clonotype has more than one count but fewer than ten. Here the CDR3 reads CASSPHHNEQFF. The CDR3, as DNA: TGTGCCAGCTCACCACACCACAATGAGCAGTTCTTC. This sequence joins TRBV18 and TRBJ2-1; D gene unclear. The germline CDR1 and CDR2 sequences are KGHSH and LQKENI. The CDR3 consists of 12 residues. Trimming shortened V by 1 base and J by 5 bases, and 3 bases separated the two germline ends.

This clonotype was recorded a few times. This chain links TRBV7-2 with TRBJ2-2; D is unresolved. Deletions cut 3 bases from V and 1 base from J, with 6 bases between. The CDR3 runs to 14 residues. Germline CDR1 reads SGHTA; CDR2 reads FQGNSA. CDR3 DNA sequence: TGTGCCAGCAGCTTTGTTGAGAACACCGGGGAGCTGTTTTTT. Encoded protein: CASSFVENTGELFF.

This chain uses TRBV6-1 with TRBJ2-3; possibly TRBD1 for D (6 bases). The germline V gene encodes CDR1 MNHNS and CDR2 SASEGT. The CDR3 loop spans 14 amino acids. Trimming shortened V by 8 bases and J by 6 bases, and 18 bases separated the two germline ends. Here the CDR3 DNA reads TGTGCCAGCCGATCAGGGGTTGGGCATGATACGCAGTATTTT. As protein: CASRSGVGHDTQYF.

This clonotype was observed a handful of times. The chain is built from TRBV27 and TRBJ1-1; 9 bases map to TRBD1. Trimming at V came to 0 bases and at J to 12 bases, leaving 5 bases not matched to a gene. Germline values: CDR1 MNHEY, CDR2 SMNVEV (reference sequence). This CDR3 has 13 residues. CDR3 coding DNA: TGTGCCAGCAGTTTATCCGGGACAGGGCGGACTTTCTTT. Translating gives CASSLSGTGRTFF.

This clonotype showed up many times. The chain employs TRBV5-1 and TRBJ2-1; D is possibly TRBD2 (6 bases). Germline CDR1 and CDR2: SGHRS and YFSETQ. The V end lost 4 bases, the J end lost 8 bases, and 16 bases lay between the germline ends. The length of the CDR3 is 14 residues. The DNA for the CDR3 is TGCGCCAGCAGCGTGTACTCCGAGCGGGATGAGCAGTTCTTC. This encodes CASSVYSERDEQFF.

As regards this clonotype: A much larger clonotype is one base distant, so this may be a read error. This chain connects TRBV12-3 or TRBV12-4 to TRBJ1-5, with D possibly being TRBD1 (5 bases). This CDR3 has 14 amino acids. This chain's CDR3 is CAGSGTASNQPQHF. The CDR3 nucleotides read TGTGCCGGCAGTGGGACCGCAAGCAATCAGCCCCAGCATTTT.

The V gene is TRBV20-1, the J gene TRBJ2-5; 9 nucleotides agree with TRBD2. This CDR3 is built from 14 residues. The germline gives CDR1 DFQATT, CDR2 SNEGSKA (reference sequence). V was clipped by 5 bases and J by 4 bases; unmatched bases: 8. The DNA of the CDR3 is TGCAGTGCTTCGCCGGGACTAGCCGGAGAGACCCAGTACTTC. Translating gives CSASPGLAGETQYF.

This clonotype came up a few times. The genes are TRBV12-3 or TRBV12-4 and TRBJ2-2; D possibly corresponds to TRBD2 (7 bases). CDR3 length: 13 amino acids. The V end was cut by 8 bases, the J end by 4 bases, with 11 bases between. Written as DNA, the CDR3 is TGTGCCAGCCCTGCGGGGGCCACCGGGGAGCTGTTTTTT. Encoded protein: CASPAGATGELFF.

This clonotype was counted many times. J is TRBJ2-2 and V is TRBV27; D remains unclear. Per germline, CDR1 MNHEY and CDR2 SMNVEV (reference sequence). V lost 5 bases and J 6 bases, leaving 10 bases between the germline ends. The CDR3 length is 13 residues. The CDR3 reads CASSPRVSGELFF. CDR3 sequence (DNA): TGTGCCAGCAGTCCAAGGGTATCCGGGGAGCTGTTTTTT.

This clonotype was found a few times. The chain recombines TRBV6-5 with TRBJ2-3; D gene unclear. Germline V gives CDR1 MNHEY, CDR2 SVGAGI. Between the trimmed V and J ends, which lost 2 bases and 1 base, there was a span of 10 bases. The CDR3 covers 15 residues. The CDR3 DNA reads as TGTGCCAGCAGTTACGCAAATACAGGCACAGATACGCAGTATTTT. Amino acid sequence: CASSYANTGTDTQYF.

This chain uses TRBV12-3 or TRBV12-4 with TRBJ2-2; unclear D gene. Trimming cost V 3 bases and J 3 bases, with 8 bases left between them. The CDR3 sequence is 14 residues long. The CDR3 DNA sequence: TGTGCCAGCAGTTTTTCCGGTTACACCGGGGAGCTGTTTTTT. Translating gives CASSFSGYTGELFF.

Note on this clonotype: This may stem from a read error, because a much larger clone lies one nucleotide away. The rearrangement joins TRBV28 to TRBJ2-3; TRBD2 matches 9 bases. The V gene's germline CDR1 is MDHEN and CDR2 SYDVKM. V was clipped by 5 bases and J by 4 bases; unmatched bases: 10. The CDR3 is 16 residues long. The CDR3 protein is CASSLLGLAQSDTQYF. The CDR3 region has the DNA TGTGCCAGCAGTCTCCTGGGACTAGCACAATCAGATACGCAGTATTTT.

The chain employs TRBV9 and TRBJ1-2; D call uncertain. The germline CDR1 and CDR2 sequences are SGDLS and YYNGEE. The V end lost 3 bases, the J end lost 5 bases, and 5 bases lay between the germline ends. The CDR3 is made up of 11 amino acids. CDR3 protein: CASSAEYGYTF. CDR3 DNA: TGTGCCAGCAGCGCCGAGTATGGCTACACCTTC.

V usage is TRBV5-1 and J usage is TRBJ2-2; weak D call: TRBD1 (6 bases). There are 15 residues in the CDR3. Germline loops: CDR1 SGHRS, CDR2 YFSETQ. V was clipped by 4 bases and J by 3 bases, with 13 bases between them. DNA of the CDR3: TGCGCCAGCAGCCCCTGGACAGAACACACCGGGGAGCTGTTTTTT. Its protein is CASSPWTEHTGELFF. Full variable domain (rest looked up from reference TRBV5-1 and TRBJ2-2): KAGVTQTPRYLIKTRGQQVTLSCSPISGHRSVSWYQQTPGQGLQFLFEYFSETQRNKGNFPGRFSGRQFSNSRSEMNVSTLELGDSALYLCASSPWTEHTGELFFGEGSRLTVL.

This chain connects TRBV6-2 or TRBV6-3 to TRBJ1-2; maybe TRBD1 (6 bases). Germline V gives CDR1 MNHEY, CDR2 SVGEGT. CDR3 size: 17 residues. The ends were cut back, 3 bases at V and 0 bases at J, with 17 bases in the middle. CDR3 sequence reads: CASSYALGGLANYGYTF. The CDR3 DNA is TGTGCCAGCAGTTATGCCCTCGGGGGGCTAGCTAACTATGGCTACACCTTC.

Worth noting for this clonotype: An end of the junction differs from the germline gene, which may be a read error. The V gene is TRBV28, the J gene TRBJ2-2; the D gene is possibly TRBD1 (6 bases). CDR3 length: 15 amino acids. CDR1 and CDR2 (germline): MDHEN, SYDVKM. The CDR3 DNA reads as TGTGCCAGCAGTTACCTGACAGGTTCATCCGGGCAGCTGTTTTTT. Protein: CASSYLTGSSGQLFF.

The V call is TRBV4-1, the J call TRBJ2-5, with 12 bases lining up with TRBD2. With V trimmed by 0 bases and J by 6 bases, 11 bases remained unmatched. The CDR3 loop spans 18 amino acids. The V gene's germline CDR1 is MGHRA and CDR2 YSYEKL. CDR3 protein: CASSQDPLAGGGLKTQYF. DNA of the CDR3: TGCGCCAGCAGCCAAGATCCGCTAGCGGGGGGGGGTTTGAAGACCCAGTACTTC.

This clonotype was seen many times. The V gene is TRBV7-6, the J gene TRBJ2-7, with TRBD2 identical over 11 bases. From germline, CDR1 is SGHVS and CDR2 FNYEAQ. CDR3 length equals 15 residues. The V segment lost 0 bases and the J segment 4 bases; nucleotides outside the gene matches: 2. The CDR3 DNA sequence: TGTGCCAGCAGCTTAGCCGGGACTAGCGGATACGAGCAGTACTTC. Translation gives CASSLAGTSGYEQYF.

In nucleotides, the CDR3 is TGCGCCAGCAGCCAAGAGCACGGGACAGGCTACAATGAGCAGTTCTTC. Protein: CASSQEHGTGYNEQFF. This chain connects TRBV4-1 to TRBJ2-1; 8 bases are shared with TRBD1. Trimming removed 0 bases from V and 3 bases from J; junction bases left unmatched: 4. Germline CDR1 is MGHRA and CDR2 is YSYEKL. The CDR3 is 16 residues long.

This clonotype appeared a few times. V gene TRBV18 combines with J gene TRBJ1-4, with 10 bases lining up with TRBD1. This CDR3 contains 15 residues. The junction had 2 bases not matched to a gene; V was cut back by 0 bases and J by 7 bases. Germline assignment: CDR1 KGHSH and CDR2 LQKENI. The CDR3 region is CASSPPGQGSEKLFF. The CDR3 nucleotides read TGTGCCAGCTCACCACCGGGACAGGGGAGTGAAAAACTGTTTTTT.

V gene TRBV7-8 combines with J gene TRBJ2-1; 9 nucleotides agree with TRBD1. Per the germline V gene, CDR1 is SGHVS and CDR2 is FQNEAQ. The junction had 17 bases not matched to a gene; V was cut back by 1 base and J by 4 bases. The CDR3 consists of 20 residues. Here the CDR3 DNA reads TGTGCCAGCAGCTTAGTAGTACGGCGGACAGGGGATATGAAGTACAATGAGCAGTTCTTC. Protein sequence: CASSLVVRRTGDMKYNEQFF.

This clonotype was recorded many times. The chain joins TRBV7-8 to TRBJ1-5; D remains ambiguous. Trimming stripped 1 base from V and 5 bases from J, with 6 bases between. The length of the CDR3 is 13 residues. The V gene's germline CDR1 is SGHVS and CDR2 FQNEAQ. The CDR3 sequence: CASSLVVDQPQHF. The CDR3 DNA reads TGTGCCAGCAGCTTAGTTGTCGATCAGCCCCAGCATTTT.

This clonotype came up many times. The chain couples TRBV20-1 to TRBJ2-5, with no clear D. There are 11 residues in the CDR3. CDR1 and CDR2 from the germline V gene are DFQATT and SNEGSKA (reference sequence). The germline V and J ends were trimmed by 1 base and 4 bases, with 4 bases remaining between them. The CDR3: CSARGLETQYF. DNA for the CDR3: TGCAGTGCTAGAGGTTTAGAGACCCAGTACTTC.

The chain employs TRBV20-1 and TRBJ2-1; 9 bases are a match to TRBD1. CDR1 DFQATT and CDR2 SNEGSKA come from the germline V gene (reference sequence). The CDR3 has 15 amino acids. Unmatched junction bases numbered 7, after V lost 0 bases and J lost 7 bases. DNA of the CDR3: TGCAGTGCTAGAGATCACGGGACAGGGCGAAATGAGCAGTTCTTC. Translation: CSARDHGTGRNEQFF.